The T cell receptor (beta chain) under discussion was sequenced for a study of blood T cell repertoires in COVID-19. The overall study: Researchers got acute and convalescent COVID-19 samples from the United States, Italy and Spain. The analysed material was cDNA or gDNA that came from T cells, B-cell-depleted T cells, or PBMCs.

CDR3 size: 16 residues. V shed 3 bases, J shed 0 bases, and the junction held 5 bases outside the gene matches. CDR1 and CDR2 (germline): SGDLS, YYNGEE. In the original workflow: Estimation of nucleated cell counts relied on the amplification of reference gene primers. The table came from immunoSEQ multiplex PCR; TCRdb's copy has only in-frame clones and leaves some out. The V and J calls and the clone size are those of that table, but D and trimming were determined from the DNA. The data contain some 220,000 clones, 70% to 90% of them seen just once; the ten biggest clones take up 2.9%. The TCR originated in a man over 45 who had recovered from COVID-19. The sample comprised peripheral blood. V is TRBV9 and J is TRBJ2-2; 7 nucleotides align to TRBD1. In nucleotides, the CDR3 is TGTGCCAGCAGCGCGACGGACAGGACGAACACCGGGGAGCTGTTTTTT. Its translation is CASSATDRTNTGELFF.